One and the same sample provided the 3 T cell receptor beta chains below, sequenced in a study of OX40 agonist ivuxolimab in advanced cancers. Library construction relied on the immunoSEQ multiplex PCR assay. The table comes from immuneACCESS by way of TCRdb, which keeps in-frame sequences with V and J called. Part of the clones is missing from these tables; in studies checked, under half for an unresolved V gene and the rest for unknown reasons. The sample has some 80,000 clones on record, around 90% of them singletons. The ten largest clones add up to roughly 0.32% of the sample. Sequenced material: CD4+ or CD8+ T cells sorted from blood, taken in a trial of the OX40 agonist ivuxolimab. All receptors come from an adult with an advanced solid tumor such as melanoma, head and neck, liver or kidney cancer.

The rearrangement uses TRBV5-4 and TRBJ2-7; TRBD2 agrees at 11 bases. J was trimmed by 2 bases and V by 0 bases; bases with no gene match: 1. The germline V gene encodes CDR1 SGHNT and CDR2 YYREEE (reference sequence). This CDR3 comprises 15 residues. CDR3 in DNA: TGTGCCAGCAGCTTGGAACTAGCGGGAGCCTACGAGCAGTACTTC. Translated, it gives CASSLELAGAYEQYF.

This clone showed up just once. The chain couples TRBV28 to TRBJ2-7; 8 nucleotides agree with TRBD2. Germline assignment: CDR1 MDHEN and CDR2 SYDVKM. After removal of 7 bases from V and 0 bases from J, the junction contained 8 bases not matched to a gene. CDR3 size: 15 residues. CDR3 in DNA: TGTGCCAGCAATGACCCACTAGCGGCCTCCTACGAGCAGTACTTC. Encoded protein: CASNDPLAASYEQYF.

The CDR3 region has the DNA TGTGCCAGCAGCTCCTCAGGGGATAGAGGAGGCTACACCTTC. Its protein is CASSSSGDRGGYTF. The chain is built from TRBV7-2 and TRBJ1-2, with D maybe TRBD1 (6 bases). Trimming took off 4 bases at V and 8 bases at J, with 17 bases between the two ends. The CDR3 spans 14 residues. CDR1 is SGHTA, CDR2 FQGNSA, per germline.